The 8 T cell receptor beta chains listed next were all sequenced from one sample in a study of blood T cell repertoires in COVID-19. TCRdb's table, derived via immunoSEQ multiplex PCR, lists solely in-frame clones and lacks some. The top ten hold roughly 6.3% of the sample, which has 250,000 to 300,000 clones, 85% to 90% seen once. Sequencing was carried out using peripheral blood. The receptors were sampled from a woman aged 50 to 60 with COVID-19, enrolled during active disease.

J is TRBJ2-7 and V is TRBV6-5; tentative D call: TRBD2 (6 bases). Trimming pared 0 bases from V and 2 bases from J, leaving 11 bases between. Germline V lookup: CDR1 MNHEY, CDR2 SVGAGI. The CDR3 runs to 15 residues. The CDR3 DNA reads TGTGCCAGCAGTTACTCCGGGCGGGGACCCTACGAGCAGTACTTC. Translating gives CASSYSGRGPYEQYF.

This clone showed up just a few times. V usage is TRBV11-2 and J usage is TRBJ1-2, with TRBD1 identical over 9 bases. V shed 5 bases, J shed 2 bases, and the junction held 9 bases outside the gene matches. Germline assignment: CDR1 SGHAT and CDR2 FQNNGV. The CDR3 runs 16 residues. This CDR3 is CASSIQPGQGNYGYTF. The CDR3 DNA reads TGTGCCAGCAGCATCCAACCGGGACAGGGAAACTATGGCTACACCTTC.

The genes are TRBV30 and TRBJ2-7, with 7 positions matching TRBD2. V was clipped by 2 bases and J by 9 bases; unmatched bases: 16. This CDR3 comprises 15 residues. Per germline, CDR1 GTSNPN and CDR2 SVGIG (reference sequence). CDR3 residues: CAWSTGTSVSEWQYF. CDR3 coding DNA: TGTGCCTGGAGTACGGGAACTAGCGTCTCCGAATGGCAGTACTTC.

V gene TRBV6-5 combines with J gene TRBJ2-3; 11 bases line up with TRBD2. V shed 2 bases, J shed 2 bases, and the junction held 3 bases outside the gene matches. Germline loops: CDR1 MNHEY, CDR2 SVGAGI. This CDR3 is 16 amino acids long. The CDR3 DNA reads TGTGCCAGCAGTTACATAGCGGGAGGGAACACAGATACGCAGTATTTT. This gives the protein CASSYIAGGNTDTQYF.

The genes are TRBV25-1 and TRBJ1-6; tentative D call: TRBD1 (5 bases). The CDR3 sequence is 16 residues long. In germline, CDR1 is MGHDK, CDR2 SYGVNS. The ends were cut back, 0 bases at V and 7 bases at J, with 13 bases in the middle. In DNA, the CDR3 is TGTGCCAGCAGTGAATATTCCTCAGGGTGGAATTCACCCCTCCACTTT. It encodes CASSEYSSGWNSPLHF.

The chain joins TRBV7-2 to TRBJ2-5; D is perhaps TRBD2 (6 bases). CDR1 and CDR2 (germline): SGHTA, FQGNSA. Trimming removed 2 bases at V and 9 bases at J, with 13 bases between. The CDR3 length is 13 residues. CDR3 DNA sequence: TGTGCCAGCAGCTTATCACGAACGGGGGCCCAGTACTTC. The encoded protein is CASSLSRTGAQYF. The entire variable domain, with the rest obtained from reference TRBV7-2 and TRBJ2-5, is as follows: GAGVSQSPSNKVTEKGKDVELRCDPISGHTALYWYRQSLGQGLEFLIYFQGNSAPDKSGLPSDRFSAERTGGSVSTLTIQRTQQEDSAVYLCASSLSRTGAQYFGPGTRLLVL.

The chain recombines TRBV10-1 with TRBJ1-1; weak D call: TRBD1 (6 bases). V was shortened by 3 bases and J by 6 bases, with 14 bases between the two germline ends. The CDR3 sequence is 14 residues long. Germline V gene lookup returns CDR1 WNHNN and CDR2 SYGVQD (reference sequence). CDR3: CASSEYGRGAEAFF. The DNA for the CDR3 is TGCGCCAGCAGTGAATATGGCAGGGGAGCTGAAGCTTTCTTT.

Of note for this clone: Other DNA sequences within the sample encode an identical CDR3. The DNA for the CDR3 is TGCGCCAGCAGCTTGGGAGCCTACGAGCAGTACTTC. It specifies CASSLGAYEQYF. The rearrangement links TRBV5-1 to TRBJ2-7; D is uncertain. This CDR3 is 12 amino acids long. With 0 bases removed from V and 2 bases from J, the gap between germline ends came to 3 bases. Germline assignment: CDR1 SGHRS and CDR2 YFSETQ.